These 14 T cell receptor beta chains came from one sample sequenced in a study of blood T cell repertoires in COVID-19. The data were produced by immunoSEQ multiplex PCR, yet TCRdb's version contains in-frame clones alone and is incomplete. The profile shows approximately 200,000 clones, 70% to 85% of them singletons. The sample taken for sequencing was peripheral blood. These TCRs come from a woman under 40 with acute or convalescent COVID-19.

The V and J genes are TRBV28 and TRBJ1-5; D not certain. This CDR3 is 13 amino acids long. V was trimmed by 3 bases and J by 4 bases, leaving 7 bases between them. Germline values: CDR1 MDHEN, CDR2 SYDVKM. CDR3 nucleotides: TGTGCCAGCAGTTTTAGTGTAAATCAGCCCCAGCATTTT. Its translation: CASSFSVNQPQHF.

The count of this clone is one. V is TRBV2 and J is TRBJ1-1, with 7 bases fitting TRBD1. The J segment lost 5 bases and the V segment lost 6 bases, leaving 6 bases of the junction unmatched. The length of the CDR3 is 13 residues. Germline V gives CDR1 SNHLY, CDR2 FYNNEI. The CDR3 DNA is TGTGCCAGCAGCCCGACAGGGAGGACTGAAGCTTTCTTT. Residues: CASSPTGRTEAFF.

The V gene is TRBV5-6, the J gene TRBJ1-2; TRBD1 agrees at 9 bases. Germline assignment: CDR1 SGHDT and CDR2 YYEEEE. The ends lost 4 bases at V and 5 bases at J; junction bases unmatched: 3. This CDR3 is built from 13 residues. The CDR3 DNA follows: TGTGCCAGCAGCCCCGGGACAGGGTATGGCTACACCTTC. Translating it yields CASSPGTGYGYTF.

This clone was observed a handful of times. This rearrangement joins TRBV18 to TRBJ1-2, with D possibly being TRBD1 (6 bases). V was pared by 4 bases and J by 4 bases, with 10 bases between. Germline values: CDR1 KGHSH, CDR2 LQKENI. The CDR3 has 13 amino acids. As DNA, the CDR3 is TGTGCCAGCTCACGTTCAGGGGTCTATGGCTACACCTTC. Translating gives CASSRSGVYGYTF.

The chain carries TRBV7-9 and TRBJ1-2; 9 nucleotides agree with TRBD1. Germline lookup yields CDR1 SEHNR and CDR2 FQNEAQ (reference sequence). The V segment lost 3 bases and the J segment 6 bases; nucleotides outside the gene matches: 2. This CDR3 contains 13 residues. The CDR3 coding sequence is TGTGCCAGCAGCTTCGGGACAGGGAATGGCTACACCTTC. Its translation is CASSFGTGNGYTF.

On this clone: Its ends do not fully match the called genes, so a read error is possible. The chain employs TRBV7-7 and TRBJ2-7, with TRBD1 matching over 11 bases. From germline, CDR1 is SSHAT and CDR2 FNYEAQ (reference sequence). The length of the CDR3 is 14 residues. The CDR3 DNA follows: TGTGCTAGCAGCGCCGGGACAGGGGGCTACGAGCAGTACTTC. Amino acids: CASSAGTGGYEQYF.

CDR3 nucleotide sequence: TGTGCCAGCGCTGCTAGCGAGAACACCGGGGAGCTGTTTTTT. Encoded protein: CASAASENTGELFF. The rearrangement joins TRBV11-2 to TRBJ2-2; perhaps TRBD2 as D (6 bases). CDR1 is SGHAT and CDR2 is FQNNGV in the germline V gene. V dropped 8 bases and J dropped 1 base, with 11 bases sitting between them. This CDR3 is built from 14 residues.

The chain recombines TRBV6-1 with TRBJ2-7, with D unclear. V lost 2 bases, J lost 2 bases, and 7 bases lay in between. The CDR3 consists of 13 residues. In germline, CDR1 is MNHNS, CDR2 SASEGT. The CDR3 is CASSEYLTYEQYF. Here the CDR3 DNA reads TGTGCCAGCAGTGAATACCTAACCTACGAGCAGTACTTC.

The rearrangement joins TRBV27 to TRBJ1-4; 9 bases fit TRBD1. Germline lookup yields CDR1 MNHEY and CDR2 SMNVEV (reference sequence). This CDR3 contains 14 residues. Germline trimming cut 6 bases from V and 2 bases from J; bases unmatched to any gene: 1. DNA for the CDR3: TGTGCCAGCAGGACAGGGGGGACTAATGAAAAACTGTTTTTT. Protein sequence: CASRTGGTNEKLFF.

The chain has TRBV27 and TRBJ2-2; TRBD1 matches at 9 bases. The V segment lost 5 bases and the J segment 5 bases; nucleotides outside the gene matches: 6. Germline V gene sequence: CDR1 MNHEY, CDR2 SMNVEV (reference sequence). This CDR3 region has 15 residues. The CDR3 DNA is TGTGCCAGCAGTCCCGGGACAGGGAGGACCGGGGAGCTGTTTTTT. Amino acids: CASSPGTGRTGELFF.

This clone was observed a single time. The gene calls are TRBV7-6 and TRBJ2-2; 9 bases agree with TRBD2. V shed 4 bases, J shed 3 bases, and the junction held 12 bases outside the gene matches. The CDR3 is 18 amino acids. Germline CDR1 reads SGHVS; CDR2 reads FNYEAQ. The CDR3 DNA sequence: TGTGCCAGCAGCTCGATTCTTCAGCGGGGGGCCGACACCGGGGAGCTGTTTTTT. This sequence encodes CASSSILQRGADTGELFF. Together with reference TRBV7-6 and TRBJ2-2, the CDR3 gives the full variable domain: GAGVSQSPRYKVTKRGQDVALRCDPISGHVSLYWYRQALGQGPEFLTYFNYEAQQDKSGLPNDRFSAERPEGSISTLTIQRTEQRDSAMYRCASSSILQRGADTGELFFGEGSRLTVL.

In DNA, the CDR3 is TGTGCCAGCAGCGCTACAGGGACCAATATTGTTAACTATGGCTACACCTTC. As protein: CASSATGTNIVNYGYTF. The V call is TRBV9, the J call TRBJ1-2, with D perhaps matching TRBD1 (6 bases). The CDR3 sequence is 17 residues long. Looked up from germline, CDR1 is SGDLS and CDR2 is YYNGEE. The V gene lost 3 bases and the J gene lost 1 base, with 19 bases spanning the gap.

The rearrangement joins TRBV25-1 to TRBJ1-1, with D perhaps TRBD1 (5 bases). The CDR3 loop spans 14 amino acids. Trimming pared 1 base from V and 1 base from J, leaving 7 bases between. Germline V lookup: CDR1 MGHDK, CDR2 SYGVNS. CDR3 in DNA: TGTGCCAGCAGTGAATTTGGACAGAACACTGAAGCTTTCTTT. The encoded protein is CASSEFGQNTEAFF.

The V gene is TRBV6-2 or TRBV6-3, the J gene TRBJ2-3, with 9 bases identical to TRBD2. This CDR3 comprises 18 residues. Germline CDR1 is MNHEY and CDR2 is SVGEGT. The V gene end was trimmed by 2 bases and the J gene end by 2 bases; junction bases not matched to a gene: 11. The CDR3: CASSYLTTTSGHTDTQYF. The CDR3 region has the DNA TGTGCCAGCAGTTACCTTACTACGACTAGCGGTCACACAGATACGCAGTATTTT.